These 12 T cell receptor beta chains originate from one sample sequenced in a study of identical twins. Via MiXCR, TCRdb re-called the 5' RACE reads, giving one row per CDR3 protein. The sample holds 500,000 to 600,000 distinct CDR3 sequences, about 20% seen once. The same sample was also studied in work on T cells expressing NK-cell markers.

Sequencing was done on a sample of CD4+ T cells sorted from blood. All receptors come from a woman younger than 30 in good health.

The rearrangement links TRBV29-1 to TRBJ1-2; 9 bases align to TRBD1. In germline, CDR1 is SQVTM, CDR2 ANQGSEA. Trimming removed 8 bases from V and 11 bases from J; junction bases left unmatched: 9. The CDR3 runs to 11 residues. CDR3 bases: TGCAGCACAGCCGGGACAGGGTTATACACCTTC. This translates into CSTAGTGLYTF.

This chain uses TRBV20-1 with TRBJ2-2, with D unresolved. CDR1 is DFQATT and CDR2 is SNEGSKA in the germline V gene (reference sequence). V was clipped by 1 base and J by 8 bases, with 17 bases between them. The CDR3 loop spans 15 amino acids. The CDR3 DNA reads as TGCAGTGCTAGAGGGCGTAGCAGCATTAGGGGGGAGCTGTTTTTT. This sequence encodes CSARGRSSIRGELFF.

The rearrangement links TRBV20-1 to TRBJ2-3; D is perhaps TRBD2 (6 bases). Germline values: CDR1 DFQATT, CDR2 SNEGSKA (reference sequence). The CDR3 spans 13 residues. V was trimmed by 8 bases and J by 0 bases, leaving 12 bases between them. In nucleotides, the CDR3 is TGCAGTTCACCAGCGGGTAGCACAGATACGCAGTATTTT. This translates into CSSPAGSTDTQYF.

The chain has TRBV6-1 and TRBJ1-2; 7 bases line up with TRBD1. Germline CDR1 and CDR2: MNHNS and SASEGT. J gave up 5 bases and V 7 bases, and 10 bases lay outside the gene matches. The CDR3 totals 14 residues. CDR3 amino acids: CASTSDRSAYGYTF. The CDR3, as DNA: TGTGCCAGCACCTCGGACAGGTCTGCGTATGGCTACACCTTC.

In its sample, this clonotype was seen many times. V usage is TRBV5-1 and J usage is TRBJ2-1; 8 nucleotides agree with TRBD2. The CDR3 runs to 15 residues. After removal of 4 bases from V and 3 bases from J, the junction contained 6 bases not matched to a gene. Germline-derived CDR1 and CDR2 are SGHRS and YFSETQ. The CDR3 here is CASSQGTRRYNEQFF. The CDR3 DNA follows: TGCGCCAGCAGCCAAGGGACTAGGCGCTACAATGAGCAGTTCTTC.

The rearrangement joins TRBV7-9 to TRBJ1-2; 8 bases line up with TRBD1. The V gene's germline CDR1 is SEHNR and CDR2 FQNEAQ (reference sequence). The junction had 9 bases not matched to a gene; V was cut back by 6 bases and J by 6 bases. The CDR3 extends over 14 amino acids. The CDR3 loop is CASSPGTGENGYTF. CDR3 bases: TGTGCCAGCAGTCCCGGGACAGGCGAGAATGGCTACACCTTC. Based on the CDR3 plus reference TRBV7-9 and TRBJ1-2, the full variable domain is DTGVSQNPRHKITKRGQNVTFRCDPISEHNRLYWYRQTLGQGPEFLTYFQNEAQLEKSRLLSDRFSAERPKGSFSTLEIQRTEQGDSAMYLCASSPGTGENGYTFGSGTRLTVV.

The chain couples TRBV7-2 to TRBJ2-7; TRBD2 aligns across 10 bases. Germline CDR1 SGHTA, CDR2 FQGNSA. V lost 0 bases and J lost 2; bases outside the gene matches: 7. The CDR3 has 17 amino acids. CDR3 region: CASSLAASGSGTYEQYF. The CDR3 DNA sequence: TGTGCCAGCAGCTTAGCGGCTAGCGGGAGTGGCACCTACGAGCAGTACTTC.

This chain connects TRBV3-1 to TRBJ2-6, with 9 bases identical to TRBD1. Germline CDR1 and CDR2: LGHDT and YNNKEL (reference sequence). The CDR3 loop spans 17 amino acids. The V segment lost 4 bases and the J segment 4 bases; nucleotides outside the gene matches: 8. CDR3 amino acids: CASSPGQGISGANVLTF. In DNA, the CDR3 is TGTGCCAGCAGCCCGGGACAGGGTATATCCGGGGCCAACGTCCTGACTTTC.

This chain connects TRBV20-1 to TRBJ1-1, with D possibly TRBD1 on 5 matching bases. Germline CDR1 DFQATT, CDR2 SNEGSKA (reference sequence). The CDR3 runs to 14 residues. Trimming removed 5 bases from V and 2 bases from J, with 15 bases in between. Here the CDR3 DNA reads TGCAGTGCTCCAACCGGGACGGCCAACACTGAAGCTTTCTTT. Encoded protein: CSAPTGTANTEAFF.

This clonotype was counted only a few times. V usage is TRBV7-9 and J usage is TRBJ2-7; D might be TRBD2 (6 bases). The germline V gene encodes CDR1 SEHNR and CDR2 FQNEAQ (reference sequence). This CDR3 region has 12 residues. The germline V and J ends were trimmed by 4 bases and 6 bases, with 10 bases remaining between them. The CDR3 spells CASSSSSAEQYF. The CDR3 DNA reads TGTGCCAGCAGCTCATCTAGCGCCGAGCAGTACTTC.

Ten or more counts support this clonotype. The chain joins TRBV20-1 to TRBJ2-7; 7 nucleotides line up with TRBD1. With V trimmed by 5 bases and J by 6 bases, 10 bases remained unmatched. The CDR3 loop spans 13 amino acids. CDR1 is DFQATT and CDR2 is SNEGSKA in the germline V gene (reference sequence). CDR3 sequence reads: CSAFSTGAGEQYF. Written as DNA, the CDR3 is TGCAGTGCTTTCTCTACAGGGGCTGGCGAGCAGTACTTC.

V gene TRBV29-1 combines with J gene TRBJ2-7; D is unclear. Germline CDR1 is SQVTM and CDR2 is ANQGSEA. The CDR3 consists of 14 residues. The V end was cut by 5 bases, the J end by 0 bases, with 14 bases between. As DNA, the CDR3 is TGCAGCGTTTACGACGTAGCTTTCTCCTACGAGCAGTACTTC. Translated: CSVYDVAFSYEQYF.